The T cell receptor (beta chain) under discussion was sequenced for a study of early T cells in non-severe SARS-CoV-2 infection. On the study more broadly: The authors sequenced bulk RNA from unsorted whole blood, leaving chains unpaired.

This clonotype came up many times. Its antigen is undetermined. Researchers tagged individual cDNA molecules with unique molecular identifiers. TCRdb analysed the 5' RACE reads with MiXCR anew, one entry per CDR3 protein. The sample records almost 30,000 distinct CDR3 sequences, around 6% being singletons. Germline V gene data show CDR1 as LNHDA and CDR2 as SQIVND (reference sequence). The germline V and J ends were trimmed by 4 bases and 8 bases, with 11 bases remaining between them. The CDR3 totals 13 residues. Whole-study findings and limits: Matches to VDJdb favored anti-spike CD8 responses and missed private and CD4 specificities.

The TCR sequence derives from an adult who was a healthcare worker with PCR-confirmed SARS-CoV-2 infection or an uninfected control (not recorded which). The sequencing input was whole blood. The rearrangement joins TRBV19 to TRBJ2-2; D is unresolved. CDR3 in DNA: TGTGCCAGTAGTACCCCAAGGGCAGGGGAGCTGTTTTTT. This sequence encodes CASSTPRAGELFF.